This T cell receptor (beta chain) is drawn from a study of beta chain features in type 1 diabetes. Study findings and constraints: For type 1 diabetes patients, VDJ junctions showed fewer insertions and more deletions.

This clone came up a few times. Its antigen is not identified. V dropped 4 bases and J dropped 5 bases, with 12 bases sitting between them. CDR3 length: 13 residues. Germline CDR1 and CDR2: SQVTM and ANQGSEA. The authors reverse transcribed all of the isolated RNA, so sequencing captured expressed TCRB transcripts. The table came from immunoSEQ multiplex PCR; TCRdb's copy has only in-frame clones and leaves some out. The sample includes about 320,000 clones, roughly 15% seen only once; the top ten take around 7%. The sample was central memory CD4+ T cells from blood. This rearrangement joins TRBV29-1 to TRBJ2-1; D not resolved. The TCR was taken from a man aged 25 to 40 in good health. The CDR3 region is CSVASTANNEQFF. For the CDR3, the DNA is TGCAGCGTTGCTAGTACAGCCAACAATGAGCAGTTCTTC.